One and the same sample provided the 16 T cell receptor beta chains below, sequenced in a study of T cell responses to AZD1222 COVID-19 vaccine. The assay was immunoSEQ multiplex PCR, and TCRdb's table has in-frame clones only and misses some. The table has roughly 100,000 clones, less than 95% seen once. Sequencing used peripheral blood, obtained 28 days after the second AZD1222 dose. Receptors were obtained from an adult who received the AZD1222 COVID-19 vaccine.

V gene TRBV10-3 combines with J gene TRBJ2-1; perhaps TRBD2 as D (6 bases). This CDR3 is 14 amino acids long. Per germline, CDR1 ENHRY and CDR2 SYGVKD. V lost 2 bases and J 4 bases, leaving 9 bases between the germline ends. The CDR3, as DNA: TGTGCCATCAGTGAGGCGGGGCCGTACAATGAGCAGTTCTTC. Amino acids: CAISEAGPYNEQFF.

The chain joins TRBV12-3 or TRBV12-4 to TRBJ1-5; D unclear. Trimming removed 3 bases at V and 5 bases at J, with 8 bases between. The CDR3 has 13 amino acids. CDR3 in amino acids: CASSLSRDQPQHF. The CDR3 DNA is TGTGCCAGCAGTTTGTCTCGAGATCAGCCCCAGCATTTT.

V and J are TRBV7-2 and TRBJ2-1; 15 bases align to TRBD2. The ends lost 5 bases at V and 9 bases at J; junction bases unmatched: 8. Germline values: CDR1 SGHTA, CDR2 FQGNSA. The CDR3 totals 16 residues. CDR3 sequence reads: CASSEPGLAGGVEQFF. Here the CDR3 DNA reads TGTGCCAGCAGCGAACCGGGACTAGCGGGGGGCGTTGAGCAGTTCTTC.

The J gene is TRBJ2-5, the V gene TRBV3-1 (or the pseudogene TRBV3-2); D is uncertain. Between the trimmed V and J ends, which lost 0 bases and 8 bases, there was a span of 16 bases. The CDR3 totals 15 residues. Germline V gene sequence: CDR1 LGHDT, CDR2 YNNKEL (reference sequence). The DNA of the CDR3 is TGTGCCAGCAGCCAAGATCCGGCAGAACACGAAACCCAGTACTTC. It specifies CASSQDPAEHETQYF.

The rearrangement links TRBV19 to TRBJ2-3, with TRBD2 as a possible D gene (7 bases). Germline CDR1 reads LNHDA; CDR2 reads SQIVND (reference sequence). This CDR3 is built from 16 residues. V was shortened by 5 bases and J by 6 bases, with 21 bases between the two germline ends. The CDR3 bases are TGTGCCAGTAGTCTCGGATCCGCGGGGGCGGGGGATACGCAGTATTTT. It encodes CASSLGSAGAGDTQYF. The whole variable domain, remainder taken from reference TRBV19 and TRBJ2-3, is DGGITQSPKYLFRKEGQNVTLSCEQNLNHDAMYWYRQDPGQGLRLIYYSQIVNDFQKGDIAEGYSVSREKKESFPLTVTSAQKNPTAFYLCASSLGSAGAGDTQYFGPGTRLTVL.

The V call is TRBV7-2, the J call TRBJ1-3, with D hard to call. V was pared by 4 bases and J by 0 bases, with 10 bases between. This CDR3 region has 15 residues. The germline gives CDR1 SGHTA, CDR2 FQGNSA. In DNA form, the CDR3 reads TGTGCCAGCAGCTCGCAGGCCTCCTCTGGAAACACCATATATTTT. Its translation: CASSSQASSGNTIYF. Looking up the rest from reference TRBV7-2 and TRBJ1-3 gives the full variable domain: GAGVSQSPSNKVTEKGKDVELRCDPISGHTALYWYRQSLGQGLEFLIYFQGNSAPDKSGLPSDRFSAERTGGSVSTLTIQRTQQEDSAVYLCASSSQASSGNTIYFGEGSWLTVV.

The gene calls are TRBV10-1 and TRBJ1-2; 9 nucleotides match TRBD1. The CDR3 runs 19 residues. CDR1 and CDR2 from the germline V gene are WNHNN and SYGVQD (reference sequence). V gave up 2 bases and J gave up 0 bases; unmatched junction bases: 13. Written as DNA, the CDR3 is TGCGCCAGCAGTGAGGGACAGGGGCCCTACCTGCCCGCTAACTATGGCTACACCTTC. It yields the protein CASSEGQGPYLPANYGYTF.

The rearrangement uses TRBV5-8 and TRBJ2-7; D ambiguous. There are 14 residues in the CDR3. Between the trimmed V and J ends, which lost 0 bases and 7 bases, there was a span of 14 bases. Looked up from germline, CDR1 is SGHTS and CDR2 is YDEGEE. The CDR3 DNA reads TGTGCCAGCAGCTTGGATTTGGGGTATGGGGAGCAGTACTTC. Its translation: CASSLDLGYGEQYF.

This chain connects TRBV2 to TRBJ2-7; 7 nucleotides agree with TRBD1. J gave up 7 bases and V 5 bases, and 20 bases lay outside the gene matches. This CDR3 has 17 amino acids. Germline V lookup: CDR1 SNHLY, CDR2 FYNNEI. The CDR3 protein is CASSKSVRDSLRIEQYF. As DNA, the CDR3 is TGTGCCAGCAGTAAAAGCGTCCGGGACAGCTTACGAATTGAGCAGTACTTC.

V gene TRBV12-3 or TRBV12-4 combines with J gene TRBJ2-7, with D uncertain. The CDR3 extends over 12 amino acids. V was shortened by 6 bases and J by 1 base, with 7 bases between the two germline ends. The DNA for the CDR3 is TGTGCCAGCAGCTACGGTTCCTACGAGCAGTACTTC. Protein sequence: CASSYGSYEQYF.

This chain uses TRBV19 with TRBJ1-4; D is perhaps TRBD1 (5 bases). The CDR3 runs 16 residues. V gave up 5 bases and J gave up 2 bases, with 15 bases separating them. CDR1 is LNHDA and CDR2 is SQIVND in the germline V gene (reference sequence). The CDR3 reads CASSGTPPRTNEKLFF. CDR3 DNA sequence: TGTGCCAGTAGTGGGACTCCCCCTCGGACTAATGAAAAACTGTTTTTT.

The chain has TRBV5-1 and TRBJ2-3; TRBD2 aligns across 10 bases. V lost 2 bases, J lost 4 bases, and 13 bases stayed unmatched. Germline CDR1 SGHRS, CDR2 YFSETQ. There are 18 residues in the CDR3. CDR3 residues: CASSLQIGAGGLSDTQYF. The CDR3 bases are TGCGCCAGCAGCTTACAGATCGGAGCGGGGGGGCTATCAGATACGCAGTATTTT. Combining the CDR3 with reference TRBV5-1 and TRBJ2-3 gives the whole variable domain KAGVTQTPRYLIKTRGQQVTLSCSPISGHRSVSWYQQTPGQGLQFLFEYFSETQRNKGNFPGRFSGRQFSNSRSEMNVSTLELGDSALYLCASSLQIGAGGLSDTQYFGPGTRLTVL.

This clone appeared once. The V call is TRBV7-3, the J call TRBJ2-1; the match to TRBD2 covers 9 bases. The junction had 2 bases not matched to a gene; V was cut back by 2 bases and J by 6 bases. This CDR3 is built from 14 residues. Germline CDR1 reads SGHTA; CDR2 reads FQGTGA. The CDR3 region is CASSLGGRGNEQFF. The DNA of the CDR3 is TGTGCCAGCAGCTTAGGCGGGAGGGGCAATGAGCAGTTCTTC.

The rearrangement uses TRBV30 and TRBJ1-2, with TRBD1 as a possible D gene (6 bases). V dropped 2 bases and J dropped 7 bases, with 14 bases sitting between them. CDR1 and CDR2 (germline): GTSNPN, SVGIG (reference sequence). This CDR3 is 13 amino acids long. This CDR3 reads CAWSFSQGSGYTF. In DNA form, the CDR3 reads TGTGCCTGGAGTTTCTCACAGGGATCTGGCTACACCTTC. Together with reference TRBV30 and TRBJ1-2, the CDR3 gives the full variable domain: SQTIHQWPATLVQPVGSPLSLECTVEGTSNPNLYWYRQAAGRGLQLLFYSVGIGQISSEVPQNLSASRPQDRQFILSSKKLLLSDSGFYLCAWSFSQGSGYTFGSGTRLTVV.

The chain is built from TRBV7-9 and TRBJ1-5; TRBD1 aligns across 11 bases. Germline-derived CDR1 and CDR2 are SEHNR and FQNEAQ (reference sequence). The CDR3 runs to 15 residues. J was trimmed by 7 bases and V by 4 bases; bases with no gene match: 6. In nucleotides, the CDR3 is TGTGCCAGCAGCTGGACAGGGGGCAAGGAACAGCCCCAGCATTTT. This gives the protein CASSWTGGKEQPQHF.

This clone was recorded a few times. This chain links TRBV2 with TRBJ1-4, with 10 bases lining up with TRBD1. Germline V gene lookup returns CDR1 SNHLY and CDR2 FYNNEI. V gave up 6 bases and J gave up 10 bases; unmatched junction bases: 8. CDR3 size: 14 residues. The CDR3 loop reads CASRGTGVMVKLFF. The CDR3 region has the DNA TGTGCCAGCAGGGGGACAGGGGTGATGGTAAAACTGTTTTTT.